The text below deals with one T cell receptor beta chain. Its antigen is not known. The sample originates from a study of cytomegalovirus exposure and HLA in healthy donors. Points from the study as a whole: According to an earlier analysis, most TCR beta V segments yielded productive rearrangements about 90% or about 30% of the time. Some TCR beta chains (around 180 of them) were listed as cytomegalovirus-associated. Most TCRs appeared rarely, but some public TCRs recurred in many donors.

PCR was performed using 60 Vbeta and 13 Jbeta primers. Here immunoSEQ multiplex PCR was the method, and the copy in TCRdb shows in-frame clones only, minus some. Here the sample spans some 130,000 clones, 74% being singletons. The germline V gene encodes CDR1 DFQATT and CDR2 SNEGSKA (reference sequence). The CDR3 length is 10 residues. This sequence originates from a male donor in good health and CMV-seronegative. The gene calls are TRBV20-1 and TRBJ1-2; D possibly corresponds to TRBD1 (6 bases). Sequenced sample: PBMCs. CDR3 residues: CSLSGGGYTF. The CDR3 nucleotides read TGCAGCCTTAGCGGGGGCGGCTACACCTTC.